These 21 T cell receptor beta chains share one sample of origin, sequenced in a study of T cell changes during pregnancy in multiple sclerosis. Data came from immunoSEQ multiplex PCR; TCRdb stores just in-frame clones and leaves some out. There are approximately 59,000 clones in the sample; 93% occur only once, and over 0.35% lies in the top ten. Sequencing used CD4+ T cells from peripheral blood mononuclear cells, obtained before pregnancy. The source of these receptors is a female donor with multiple sclerosis, enrolled in a pregnancy study.

This chain joins TRBV5-1 and TRBJ2-7; 11 bases agree with TRBD2. The CDR3 sequence is 16 residues long. CDR1 is SGHRS, CDR2 YFSETQ, per germline. V lost 7 bases to trimming and J lost 6 bases; unmatched junction nucleotides: 15. CDR3 in DNA: TGCGCCAGCCGGCCGGGTAAACTAGCGGGAGTCTTCGAGCAGTACTTC. Encoded protein: CASRPGKLAGVFEQYF. Looking up the rest from reference TRBV5-1 and TRBJ2-7 gives the full variable domain: KAGVTQTPRYLIKTRGQQVTLSCSPISGHRSVSWYQQTPGQGLQFLFEYFSETQRNKGNFPGRFSGRQFSNSRSEMNVSTLELGDSALYLCASRPGKLAGVFEQYFGPGTRLTVT.

The chain links TRBV15 to TRBJ1-4; a possible D gene is TRBD1 (5 bases). Per the germline V gene, CDR1 is LNHNV and CDR2 is YYDKDF (reference sequence). This CDR3 contains 12 residues. V lost 10 bases and J lost 5, with 11 bases in between. CDR3 DNA: TGTGCCAGCCAGGGTGAGAATGAAAAACTGTTTTTT. The encoded protein is CASQGENEKLFF.

The rearrangement uses TRBV18 and TRBJ2-3; 8 nucleotides line up with TRBD2. The V segment lost 3 bases and the J segment 2 bases; nucleotides outside the gene matches: 10. From germline, CDR1 is KGHSH and CDR2 LQKENI. The CDR3 runs to 17 residues. The CDR3 nucleotides read TGTGCCAGCTCACCTCTCATGGCGGGAGGACTCACAGATACGCAGTATTTT. This encodes CASSPLMAGGLTDTQYF.

This CDR3 is CASTGSGTHPPYEQYF. CDR3 sequence (DNA): TGTGCCAGTACGGGGAGTGGGACACACCCTCCCTACGAGCAGTACTTC. This chain uses TRBV19 with TRBJ2-7, with a weak D call TRBD1 (6 bases). The V end was cut by 7 bases, the J end by 2 bases, with 21 bases between. The germline V gene encodes CDR1 LNHDA and CDR2 SQIVND (reference sequence). The CDR3 covers 16 residues.

V is TRBV4-2 and J is TRBJ1-4; TRBD1 matches 10 bases. The CDR3 loop spans 20 amino acids. From germline, CDR1 is LGHNA and CDR2 YNFKEQ. The ends lost 4 bases at V and 3 bases at J; junction bases unmatched: 17. CDR3 protein: CASSLTLRDRGAAANEKLFF. In DNA, the CDR3 is TGTGCCAGCAGCCTTACCCTCCGGGACAGGGGTGCAGCGGCTAATGAAAAACTGTTTTTT.

This sequence joins TRBV10-3 and TRBJ2-7; D gene uncertain. Between the trimmed V and J ends, which lost 11 bases and 2 bases, there was a span of 16 bases. The germline V gene has CDR1 ENHRY and CDR2 SYGVKD. The CDR3 runs to 13 residues. The CDR3 spells CAAAPGITYEQYF. The CDR3, as DNA: TGTGCCGCCGCTCCAGGCATAACCTACGAGCAGTACTTC.

The rearrangement uses TRBV27 and TRBJ2-7, with unresolved D. CDR1 is MNHEY and CDR2 is SMNVEV in the germline V gene (reference sequence). Trimming took off 2 bases at V and 4 bases at J, with 18 bases between the two ends. This CDR3 region has 16 residues. CDR3 residues: CASSLVAVPGIYEQYF. As DNA, the CDR3 is TGTGCCAGCAGTTTAGTAGCCGTCCCCGGAATTTACGAGCAGTACTTC.

This clone has a single count. The chain is built from TRBV6-5 and TRBJ2-7, with D perhaps TRBD2 (5 bases). The germline V gene encodes CDR1 MNHEY and CDR2 SVGAGI. V lost 4 bases and J 3 bases, leaving 7 bases between the germline ends. The CDR3 has 12 residues. CDR3 protein: CASSLDFYEQYF. DNA for the CDR3: TGTGCCAGCAGTTTGGACTTCTACGAGCAGTACTTC.

The chain has TRBV6-1 and TRBJ2-1, with TRBD2 identical over 13 bases. The CDR3 contains 16 residues. Losses at the gene ends were 4 bases for V and 10 bases for J; bases not matched to a gene: 10. The germline gives CDR1 MNHNS, CDR2 SASEGT. The DNA of the CDR3 is TGTGCCAGCAGTGCCCCAACTAGCGGGAGGGCCAGGGAGCAGTTCTTC. The encoded protein is CASSAPTSGRAREQFF.

This clone occurred a few times. The chain carries TRBV6-1 and TRBJ1-2, with D unclear. Germline CDR1 reads MNHNS; CDR2 reads SASEGT. The CDR3 has 13 residues. Trimming removed 3 bases at V and 3 bases at J, with 8 bases between. The CDR3 DNA reads as TGTGCCAGCAGTGAGAGTCAGGACTATGGCTACACCTTC. Its translation: CASSESQDYGYTF.

V is TRBV5-1 and J is TRBJ2-1; TRBD2 agrees at 9 bases. The CDR3 runs 18 residues. Trimming at V came to 0 bases and at J to 0 bases, leaving 7 bases not matched to a gene. CDR1 and CDR2 from the germline V gene are SGHRS and YFSETQ. The CDR3 reads CASSLAPSGVTSYNEQFF. CDR3 DNA sequence: TGCGCCAGCAGCTTGGCCCCTAGCGGGGTGACCTCCTACAATGAGCAGTTCTTC.

This clone was recorded only once. The chain recombines TRBV18 with TRBJ1-1; D is uncertain. CDR3 length: 14 residues. The V and J ends lost 4 bases and 1 base respectively, with 10 bases between them. Germline V gene data show CDR1 as KGHSH and CDR2 as LQKENI. The CDR3 nucleotides are TGTGCCAGCTCACTTTCCGGGGAGAACACTGAAGCTTTCTTT. This translates into CASSLSGENTEAFF.

J is TRBJ2-1 and V is TRBV7-2; 10 bases align to TRBD2. This CDR3 spans 15 amino acids. V lost 1 base and J lost 8; bases outside the gene matches: 5. Germline V lookup: CDR1 SGHTA, CDR2 FQGNSA. CDR3 nucleotide sequence: TGTGCCAGCAGCTTAGGGCTAGCGGGAGCCCATGAGCAGTTCTTC. Translating gives CASSLGLAGAHEQFF.

This clone was detected once. This sequence joins TRBV18 and TRBJ2-2; 9 nucleotides match TRBD2. The trim removed 3 bases at V and 4 bases at J, leaving 3 bases unmatched. In germline, CDR1 is KGHSH, CDR2 LQKENI. The CDR3 contains 15 residues. CDR3 nucleotide sequence: TGTGCCAGCTCACCCTTAGCGGGAGCCACCGGGGAGCTGTTTTTT. Translating gives CASSPLAGATGELFF.

V gene TRBV11-3 combines with J gene TRBJ1-1; a weak D match, TRBD1 (5 bases). Trimming shortened V by 0 bases and J by 4 bases, and 12 bases separated the two germline ends. The CDR3 contains 15 residues. Germline-derived CDR1 and CDR2 are SGHNT and YENEEA. The CDR3 bases are TGTGCCAGCAGCTTAGATCTCGGGGGGAGCACTGAAGCTTTCTTT. The encoded protein is CASSLDLGGSTEAFF.

This clone occurred a few times. This chain connects TRBV5-8 to TRBJ1-2, with D possibly TRBD1 on 5 matching bases. Looked up from germline, CDR1 is SGHTS and CDR2 is YDEGEE. The CDR3 runs to 14 residues. V was clipped by 5 bases and J by 4 bases, with 15 bases between them. The CDR3 sequence: CASSGTIRRYGYTF. CDR3 DNA: TGTGCCAGCAGTGGGACTATCCGTCGCTATGGCTACACCTTC.

The chain is built from TRBV25-1 and TRBJ1-6; D unclear. Germline CDR1 reads MGHDK; CDR2 reads SYGVNS. V shed 3 bases and J shed 2 bases, with 11 bases lying between them. The CDR3 runs 16 residues. This chain's CDR3 is CASSDPPGTYNSPLHF. CDR3 sequence (DNA): TGTGCCAGCAGTGACCCGCCGGGAACCTATAATTCACCCCTCCACTTT.

This chain connects TRBV7-2 to TRBJ1-1; possible D gene TRBD1, 5 bases. Germline CDR1 is SGHTA and CDR2 is FQGNSA. V lost 5 bases and J 1 base, leaving 14 bases between the germline ends. The CDR3 runs to 15 residues. As DNA, the CDR3 is TGTGCCAGCAGCAAAGAACCTCAGGGGAACACTGAAGCTTTCTTT. Amino acid sequence: CASSKEPQGNTEAFF.

The rearrangement joins TRBV7-2 to TRBJ1-1, with D possibly matching TRBD1 (5 bases). Trimming took off 6 bases at V and 3 bases at J, with 14 bases between the two ends. CDR1 SGHTA and CDR2 FQGNSA come from the germline V gene. This CDR3 has 14 amino acids. This CDR3 is CASRRPGLYTEAFF. The CDR3 bases are TGTGCCAGCAGAAGACCGGGACTTTACACTGAAGCTTTCTTT.

This chain links TRBV7-2 with TRBJ2-1, with 13 bases identical to TRBD2. The CDR3 has 15 amino acids. Looked up from germline, CDR1 is SGHTA and CDR2 is FQGNSA. V lost 1 base to trimming and J lost 6 bases; unmatched junction nucleotides: 0. The CDR3 loop is CASSLGLAGGNEQFF. CDR3 nucleotide sequence: TGTGCCAGCAGCTTAGGACTAGCGGGAGGCAATGAGCAGTTCTTC. Full variable domain (rest looked up from reference TRBV7-2 and TRBJ2-1): GAGVSQSPSNKVTEKGKDVELRCDPISGHTALYWYRQSLGQGLEFLIYFQGNSAPDKSGLPSDRFSAERTGGSVSTLTIQRTQQEDSAVYLCASSLGLAGGNEQFFGPGTRLTVL.

The CDR3 DNA follows: TGTGCCAGCAGCTTCCGACAGGGCCAAACTAGCGGGAGTAGGGGTGAGCAGTTCTTC. It translates to CASSFRQGQTSGSRGEQFF. The chain uses TRBV7-2 and TRBJ2-1; 11 bases are a match to TRBD2. V lost 3 bases to trimming and J lost 9 bases; unmatched junction nucleotides: 19. The CDR3 is made up of 19 amino acids. Germline V gives CDR1 SGHTA, CDR2 FQGNSA.